The 3 T cell receptor beta chains listed next were all sequenced from one sample in a study of OX40 agonist ivuxolimab in advanced cancers. Sequencing used immunoSEQ multiplex PCR; TCRdb keeps in-frame clones, though not all of them. The sample shows fewer than 85,000 clones, around 82% of them seen only once. Sequencing used CD4+ or CD8+ T cells sorted from blood, obtained in a trial of the OX40 agonist ivuxolimab. These receptors originate from an adult with an advanced solid tumor such as melanoma, head and neck, liver or kidney cancer.

This clone was counted a few times. This chain links TRBV14 with TRBJ2-5; no firm D call. CDR3 size: 17 residues. The ends were cut back, 0 bases at V and 0 bases at J, with 14 bases in the middle. The V gene's germline CDR1 is SGHDN and CDR2 FVKESK. The DNA for the CDR3 is TGTGCCAGCAGCCAAGAGTTCGACATCGCCTACCAAGAGACCCAGTACTTC. Protein product: CASSQEFDIAYQETQYF.

V and J are TRBV7-9 and TRBJ2-5; tentatively, D is TRBD1 or TRBD2 (6 bases each). Deletions cut 7 bases from V and 5 bases from J, with 14 bases between. Per the germline V gene, CDR1 is SEHNR and CDR2 is FQNEAQ (reference sequence). The CDR3 loop spans 13 amino acids. CDR3 nucleotides: TGTGCCAGCAACCGGGGGCACGGGGAGACCCAGTACTTC. Translated, it gives CASNRGHGETQYF.

A single count supports this clone. The chain employs TRBV12-5 and TRBJ1-5, with TRBD1 identical over 7 bases. The CDR3 sequence is 14 residues long. CDR1 is LGHNT, CDR2 FRNRAP, per germline. The junction had 5 bases not matched to a gene; V was cut back by 7 bases and J by 2 bases. The CDR3 protein is CASALGQGNQPQHF. The DNA for the CDR3 is TGTGCTAGTGCCCTCGGACAGGGCAATCAGCCCCAGCATTTT.